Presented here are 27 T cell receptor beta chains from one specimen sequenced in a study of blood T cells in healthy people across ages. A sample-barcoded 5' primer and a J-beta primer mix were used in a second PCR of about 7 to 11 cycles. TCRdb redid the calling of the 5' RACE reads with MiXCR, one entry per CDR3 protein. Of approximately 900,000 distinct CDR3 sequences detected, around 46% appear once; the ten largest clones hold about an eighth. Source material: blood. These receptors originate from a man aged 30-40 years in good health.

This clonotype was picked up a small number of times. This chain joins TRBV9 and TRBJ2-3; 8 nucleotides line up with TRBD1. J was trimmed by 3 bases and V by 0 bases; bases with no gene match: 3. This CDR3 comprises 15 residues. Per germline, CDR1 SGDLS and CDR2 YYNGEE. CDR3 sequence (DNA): TGTGCCAGCAGCGTAGGGACAGGGTGGACAGATACGCAGTATTTT. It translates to CASSVGTGWTDTQYF.

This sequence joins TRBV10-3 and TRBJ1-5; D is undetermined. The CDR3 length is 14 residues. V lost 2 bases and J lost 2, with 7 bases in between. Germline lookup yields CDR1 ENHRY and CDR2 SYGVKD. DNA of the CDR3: TGTGCCATCAGTGAGCAAGGCGGCAATCAGCCCCAGCATTTT. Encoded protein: CAISEQGGNQPQHF.

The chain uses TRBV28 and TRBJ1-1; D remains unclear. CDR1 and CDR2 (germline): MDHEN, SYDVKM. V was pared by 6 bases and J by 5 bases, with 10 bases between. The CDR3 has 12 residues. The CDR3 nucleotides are TGTGCCAGCAGGCTAGGAGGAACTGAAGCTTTCTTT. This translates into CASRLGGTEAFF. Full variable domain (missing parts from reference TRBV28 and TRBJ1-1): DVKVTQSSRYLVKRTGEKVFLECVQDMDHENMFWYRQDPGLGLRLIYFSYDVKMKEKGDIPEGYSVSREKKERFSLILESASTNQTSMYLCASRLGGTEAFFGQGTRLTVV.

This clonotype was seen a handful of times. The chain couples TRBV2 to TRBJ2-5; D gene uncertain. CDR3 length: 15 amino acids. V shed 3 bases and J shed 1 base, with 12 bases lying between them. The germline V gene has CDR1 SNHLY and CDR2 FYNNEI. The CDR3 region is CASSDVGSSQETQYF. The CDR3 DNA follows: TGTGCCAGCAGTGATGTAGGGTCTTCCCAAGAGACCCAGTACTTC.

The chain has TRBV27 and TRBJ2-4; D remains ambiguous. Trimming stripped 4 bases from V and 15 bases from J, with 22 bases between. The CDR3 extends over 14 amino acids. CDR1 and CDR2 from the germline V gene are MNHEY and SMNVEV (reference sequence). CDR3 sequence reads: CASSSAGIYEERYF. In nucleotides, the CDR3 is TGTGCCAGCAGTTCGGCTGGAATCTACGAGGAGCGGTACTTC.

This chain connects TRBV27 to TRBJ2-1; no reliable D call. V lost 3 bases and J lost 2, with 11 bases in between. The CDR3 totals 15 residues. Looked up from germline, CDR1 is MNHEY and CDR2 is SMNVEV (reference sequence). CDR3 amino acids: CASSFKGSPYNEQFF. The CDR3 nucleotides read TGTGCCAGCAGTTTTAAGGGATCACCCTACAATGAGCAGTTCTTC.

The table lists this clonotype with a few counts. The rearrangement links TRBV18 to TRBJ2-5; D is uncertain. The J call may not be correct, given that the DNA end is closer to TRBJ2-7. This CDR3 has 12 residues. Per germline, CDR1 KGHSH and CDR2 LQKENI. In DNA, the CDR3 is TGTGCCAGCTCACCATCGACCCGCGAGCAGTACTTC. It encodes CASSPSTREQYF.

The CDR3 region is CASSFDRLSYEQYF. CDR3 nucleotides: TGTGCCAGCAGCTTCGACAGGCTCTCCTACGAGCAGTACTTC. The V gene is TRBV11-2, the J gene TRBJ2-7; D might be TRBD1 (6 bases). Trimming removed 3 bases at V and 0 bases at J, with 9 bases between. The CDR3 runs 14 residues. Germline V lookup: CDR1 SGHAT, CDR2 FQNNGV.

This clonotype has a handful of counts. CDR3 nucleotides: TGTGCCAGCAGCCAGGACAATAGTTACTACGAGCAGTACTTC. Its protein is CASSQDNSYYEQYF. V and J are TRBV27 and TRBJ2-7, with TRBD1 as a possible D gene (5 bases). With 6 bases removed from V and 3 bases from J, the gap between germline ends came to 15 bases. The CDR3 sequence is 14 residues long. Germline CDR1 reads MNHEY; CDR2 reads SMNVEV (reference sequence).

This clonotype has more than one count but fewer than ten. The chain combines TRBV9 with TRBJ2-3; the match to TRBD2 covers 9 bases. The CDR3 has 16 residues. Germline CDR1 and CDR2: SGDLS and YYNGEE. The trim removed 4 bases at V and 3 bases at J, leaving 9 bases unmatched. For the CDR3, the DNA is TGTGCCAGCAGCCTTAGGACTAGCGAGGGGACAGATACGCAGTATTTT. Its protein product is CASSLRTSEGTDTQYF.

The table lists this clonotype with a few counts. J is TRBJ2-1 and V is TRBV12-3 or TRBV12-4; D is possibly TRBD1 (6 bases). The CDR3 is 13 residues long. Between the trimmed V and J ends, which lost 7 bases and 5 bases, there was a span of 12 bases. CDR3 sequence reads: CASTKDSNNEQFF. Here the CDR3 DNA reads TGTGCCAGCACCAAGGACAGCAACAATGAGCAGTTCTTC.

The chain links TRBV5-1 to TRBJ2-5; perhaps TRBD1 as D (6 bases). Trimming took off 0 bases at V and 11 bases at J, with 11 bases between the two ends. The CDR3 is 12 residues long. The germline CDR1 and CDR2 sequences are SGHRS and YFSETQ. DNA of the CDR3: TGCGCCAGCAGCTTGGATTACAGGGAGCAGTACTTC. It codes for CASSLDYREQYF.

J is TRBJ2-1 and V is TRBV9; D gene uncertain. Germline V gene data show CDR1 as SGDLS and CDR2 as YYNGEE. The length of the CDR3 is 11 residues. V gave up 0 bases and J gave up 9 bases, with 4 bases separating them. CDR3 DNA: TGTGCCAGCAGCGTAGAGGGTGAGCAGTTCTTC. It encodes CASSVEGEQFF. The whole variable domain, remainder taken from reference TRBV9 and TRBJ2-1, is DSGVTQTPKHLITATGQRVTLRCSPRSGDLSVYWYQQSLDQGLQFLIQYYNGEERAKGNILERFSAQQFPDLHSELNLSSLELGDSALYFCASSVEGEQFFGPGTRLTVL.

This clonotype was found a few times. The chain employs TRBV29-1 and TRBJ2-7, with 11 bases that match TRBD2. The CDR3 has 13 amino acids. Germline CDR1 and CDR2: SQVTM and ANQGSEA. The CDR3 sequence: CSVSSGGPYEQYF. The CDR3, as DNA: TGCTCAGTTTCTAGCGGGGGGCCCTACGAGCAGTACTTC.

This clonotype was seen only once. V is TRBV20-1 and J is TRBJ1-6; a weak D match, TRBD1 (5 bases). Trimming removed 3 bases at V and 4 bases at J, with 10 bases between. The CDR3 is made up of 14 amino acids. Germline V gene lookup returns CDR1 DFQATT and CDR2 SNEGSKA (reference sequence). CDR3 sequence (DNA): TGCAGTGCTAGGCGACAGTCGTATAATTCACCCCTCCACTTT. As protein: CSARRQSYNSPLHF.

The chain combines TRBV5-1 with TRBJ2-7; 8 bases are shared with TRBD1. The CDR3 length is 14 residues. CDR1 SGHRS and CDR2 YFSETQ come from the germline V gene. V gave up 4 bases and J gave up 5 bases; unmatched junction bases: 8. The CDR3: CASSAGQGFHEQYF. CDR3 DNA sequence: TGCGCCAGCAGCGCCGGACAGGGCTTCCACGAGCAGTACTTC.

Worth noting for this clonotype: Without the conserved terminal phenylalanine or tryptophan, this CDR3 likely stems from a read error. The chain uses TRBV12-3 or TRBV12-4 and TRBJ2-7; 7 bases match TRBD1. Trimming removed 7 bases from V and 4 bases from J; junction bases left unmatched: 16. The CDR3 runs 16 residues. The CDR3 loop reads CASTRGRTGLGYEQYL. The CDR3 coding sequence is TGTGCCAGCACCCGCGGTCGGACAGGTCTTGGGTACGAGCAGTACCTC.

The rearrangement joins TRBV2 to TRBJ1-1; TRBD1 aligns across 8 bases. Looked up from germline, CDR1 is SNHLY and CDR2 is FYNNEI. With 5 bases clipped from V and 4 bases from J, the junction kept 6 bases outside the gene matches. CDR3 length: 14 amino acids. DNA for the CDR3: TGTGCCAGCAGTCAGGGGGCCCCGATCACTGAAGCTTTCTTT. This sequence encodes CASSQGAPITEAFF. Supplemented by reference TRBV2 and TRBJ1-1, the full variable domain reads EPEVTQTPSHQVTQMGQEVILRCVPISNHLYFYWYRQILGQKVEFLVSFYNNEISEKSEIFDDQFSVERPDGSNFTLKIRSTKLEDSAMYFCASSQGAPITEAFFGQGTRLTVV.

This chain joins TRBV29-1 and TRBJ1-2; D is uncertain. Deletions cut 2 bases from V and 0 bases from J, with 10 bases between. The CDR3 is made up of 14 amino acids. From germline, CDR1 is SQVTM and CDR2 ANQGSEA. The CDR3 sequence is CSVEFPPSNYGYTF. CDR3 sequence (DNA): TGCAGCGTTGAATTCCCGCCCTCTAACTATGGCTACACCTTC.

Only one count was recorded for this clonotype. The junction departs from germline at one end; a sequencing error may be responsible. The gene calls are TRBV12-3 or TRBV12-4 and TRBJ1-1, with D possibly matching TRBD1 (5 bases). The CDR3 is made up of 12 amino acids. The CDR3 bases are TGTACCAGCAGGGAAGGTGGCACTGAAGCTTTCTTT. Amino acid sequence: CTSREGGTEAFF.

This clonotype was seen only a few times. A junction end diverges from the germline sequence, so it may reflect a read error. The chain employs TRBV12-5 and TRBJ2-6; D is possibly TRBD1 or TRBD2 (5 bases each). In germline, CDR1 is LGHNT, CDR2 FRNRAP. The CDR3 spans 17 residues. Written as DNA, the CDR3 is TGTGCTAGTGGTTGGACTCCAGGGAGCTCTGGGGCTAACGTCCTGACTTTC. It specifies CASGWTPGSSGANVLTF.

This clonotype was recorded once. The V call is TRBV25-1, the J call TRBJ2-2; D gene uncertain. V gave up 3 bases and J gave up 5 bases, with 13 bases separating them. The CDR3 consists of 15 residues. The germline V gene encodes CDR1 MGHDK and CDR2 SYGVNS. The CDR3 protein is CASSDAGGITGELFF. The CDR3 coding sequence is TGTGCCAGCAGTGATGCCGGCGGCATAACCGGGGAGCTGTTTTTT.

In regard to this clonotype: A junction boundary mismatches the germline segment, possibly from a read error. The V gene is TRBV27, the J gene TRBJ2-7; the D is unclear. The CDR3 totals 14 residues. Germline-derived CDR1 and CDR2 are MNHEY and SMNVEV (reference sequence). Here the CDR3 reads CASSISRGAYEQYF. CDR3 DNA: TGTGCCAGCAGTATATCACGAGGTGCCTACGAGCAGTACTTC.

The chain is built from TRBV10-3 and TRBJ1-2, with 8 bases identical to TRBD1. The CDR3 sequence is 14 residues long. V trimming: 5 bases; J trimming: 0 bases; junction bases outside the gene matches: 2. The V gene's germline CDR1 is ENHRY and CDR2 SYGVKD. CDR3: CAISQGASNYGYTF. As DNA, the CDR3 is TGTGCCATCAGTCAGGGGGCGTCTAACTATGGCTACACCTTC.

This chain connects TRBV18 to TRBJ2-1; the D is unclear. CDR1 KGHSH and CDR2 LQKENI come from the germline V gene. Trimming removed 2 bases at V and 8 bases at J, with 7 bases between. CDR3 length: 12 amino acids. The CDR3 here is CASSPRHHEQFF. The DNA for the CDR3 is TGTGCCAGCTCACCAAGGCACCATGAGCAGTTCTTC.

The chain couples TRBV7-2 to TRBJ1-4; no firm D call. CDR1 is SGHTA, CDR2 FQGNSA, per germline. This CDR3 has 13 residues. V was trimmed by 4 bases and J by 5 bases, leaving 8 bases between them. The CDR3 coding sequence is TGTGCCAGCAGCTCAGTCCGGAATGAAAAACTGTTTTTT. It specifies CASSSVRNEKLFF.

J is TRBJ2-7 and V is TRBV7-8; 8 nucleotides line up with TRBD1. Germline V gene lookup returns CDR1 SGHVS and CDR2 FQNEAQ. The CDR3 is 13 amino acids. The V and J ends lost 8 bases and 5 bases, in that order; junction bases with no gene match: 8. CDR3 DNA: TGTGCCAGCTTTACAGGGGGTAGGGACGAGCAGTACTTC. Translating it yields CASFTGGRDEQYF.